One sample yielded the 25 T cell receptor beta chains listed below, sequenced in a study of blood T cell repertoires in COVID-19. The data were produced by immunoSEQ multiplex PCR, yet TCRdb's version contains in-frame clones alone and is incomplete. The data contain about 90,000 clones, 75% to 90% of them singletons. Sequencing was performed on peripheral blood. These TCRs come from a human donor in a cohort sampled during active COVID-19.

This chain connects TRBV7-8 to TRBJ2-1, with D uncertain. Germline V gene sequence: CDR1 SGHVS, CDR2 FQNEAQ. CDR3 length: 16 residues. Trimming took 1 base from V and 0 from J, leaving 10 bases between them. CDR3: CASSLVWLSSYNEQFF. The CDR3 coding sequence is TGTGCCAGCAGCTTAGTATGGTTGAGCTCCTACAATGAGCAGTTCTTC.

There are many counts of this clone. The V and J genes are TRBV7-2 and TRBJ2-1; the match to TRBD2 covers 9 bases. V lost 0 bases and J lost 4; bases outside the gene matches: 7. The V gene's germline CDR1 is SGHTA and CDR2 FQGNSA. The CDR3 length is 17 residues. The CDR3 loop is CASSLAHLSGGYNEQFF. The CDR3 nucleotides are TGTGCCAGCAGCTTAGCGCATCTTAGCGGGGGTTACAATGAGCAGTTCTTC.

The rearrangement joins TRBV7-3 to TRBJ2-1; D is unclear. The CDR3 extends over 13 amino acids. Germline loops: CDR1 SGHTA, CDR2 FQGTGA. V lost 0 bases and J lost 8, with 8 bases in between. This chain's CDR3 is CASSLTIDYEQFF. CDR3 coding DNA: TGTGCCAGCAGCTTAACAATAGACTATGAGCAGTTCTTC.

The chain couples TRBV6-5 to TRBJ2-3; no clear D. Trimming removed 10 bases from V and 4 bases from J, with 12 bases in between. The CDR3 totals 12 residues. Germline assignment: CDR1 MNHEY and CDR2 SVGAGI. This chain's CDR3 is CATLRIADTQYF. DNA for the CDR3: TGTGCCACCTTGAGGATCGCAGATACGCAGTATTTT.

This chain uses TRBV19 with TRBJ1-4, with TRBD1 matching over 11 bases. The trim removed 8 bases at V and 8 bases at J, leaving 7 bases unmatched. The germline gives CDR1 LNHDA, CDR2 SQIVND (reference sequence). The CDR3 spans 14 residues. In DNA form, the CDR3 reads TGTGCCAGTCAGGACAGGGGGCGAGAGGAAAAACTGTTTTTT. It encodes CASQDRGREEKLFF.

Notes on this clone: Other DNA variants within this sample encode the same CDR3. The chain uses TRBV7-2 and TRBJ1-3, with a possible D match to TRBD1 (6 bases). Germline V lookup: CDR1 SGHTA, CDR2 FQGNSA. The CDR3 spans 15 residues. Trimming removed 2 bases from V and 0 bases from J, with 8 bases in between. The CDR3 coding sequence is TGTGCCAGCAGCTTACAGGGGCTCTCTGGAAACACCATATATTTT. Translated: CASSLQGLSGNTIYF.

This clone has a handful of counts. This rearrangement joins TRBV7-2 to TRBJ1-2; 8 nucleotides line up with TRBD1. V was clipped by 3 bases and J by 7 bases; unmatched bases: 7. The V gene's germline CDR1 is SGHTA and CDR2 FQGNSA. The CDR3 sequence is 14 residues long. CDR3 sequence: CASSFERTGSGYTF. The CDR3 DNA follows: TGTGCCAGCAGCTTTGAACGGACAGGGTCTGGCTACACCTTC.

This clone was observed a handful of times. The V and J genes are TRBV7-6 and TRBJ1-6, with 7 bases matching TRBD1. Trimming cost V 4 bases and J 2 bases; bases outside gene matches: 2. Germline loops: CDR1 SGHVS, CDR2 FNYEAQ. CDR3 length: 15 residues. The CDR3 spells CASSYGQAYNSPLHF. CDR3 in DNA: TGTGCCAGCAGCTATGGACAGGCCTATAATTCACCCCTCCACTTT.

The CDR3 reads CASSLEATGVGYTF. DNA of the CDR3: TGCGCCAGCAGCTTGGAGGCGACAGGGGTTGGCTACACCTTC. J is TRBJ1-2 and V is TRBV5-1; 8 nucleotides line up with TRBD1. V lost 0 bases, J lost 7 bases, and 5 bases stayed unmatched. Germline values: CDR1 SGHRS, CDR2 YFSETQ. This CDR3 region has 14 residues.

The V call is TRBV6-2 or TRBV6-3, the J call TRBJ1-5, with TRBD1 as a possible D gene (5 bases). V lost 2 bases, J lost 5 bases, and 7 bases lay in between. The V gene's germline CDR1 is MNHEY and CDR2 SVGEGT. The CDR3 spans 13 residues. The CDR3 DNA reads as TGTGCCAGCAGTTACCCCAGGGATCAGCCCCAGCATTTT. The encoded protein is CASSYPRDQPQHF.

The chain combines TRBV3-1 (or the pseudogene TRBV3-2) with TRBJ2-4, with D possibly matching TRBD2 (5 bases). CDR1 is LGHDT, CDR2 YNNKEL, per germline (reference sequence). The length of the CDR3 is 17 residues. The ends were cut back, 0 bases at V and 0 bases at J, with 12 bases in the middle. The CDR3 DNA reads TGTGCCAGCAGCCAAGATGGCGGAGGACTAGCCAAAAACATTCAGTACTTC. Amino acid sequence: CASSQDGGGLAKNIQYF.

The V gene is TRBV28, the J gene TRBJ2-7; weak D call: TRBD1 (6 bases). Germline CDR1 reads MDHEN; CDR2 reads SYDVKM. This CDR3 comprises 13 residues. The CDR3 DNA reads TGTGCTACTGGACAGCAATTAAACTACGAGCAGTACTTC. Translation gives CATGQQLNYEQYF.

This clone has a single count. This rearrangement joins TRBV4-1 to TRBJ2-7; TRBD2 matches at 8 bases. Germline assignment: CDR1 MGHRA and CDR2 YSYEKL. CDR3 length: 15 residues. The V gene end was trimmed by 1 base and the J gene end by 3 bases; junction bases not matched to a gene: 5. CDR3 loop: CASSQGLAGLYEQYF. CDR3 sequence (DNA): TGCGCCAGCAGCCAAGGGTTAGCGGGGCTCTACGAGCAGTACTTC.

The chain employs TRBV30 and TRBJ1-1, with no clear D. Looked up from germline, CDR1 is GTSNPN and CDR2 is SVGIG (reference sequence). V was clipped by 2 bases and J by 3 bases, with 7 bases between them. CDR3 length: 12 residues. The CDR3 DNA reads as TGTGCCTGGAGTAGAGCTTACACTGAAGCTTTCTTT. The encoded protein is CAWSRAYTEAFF.

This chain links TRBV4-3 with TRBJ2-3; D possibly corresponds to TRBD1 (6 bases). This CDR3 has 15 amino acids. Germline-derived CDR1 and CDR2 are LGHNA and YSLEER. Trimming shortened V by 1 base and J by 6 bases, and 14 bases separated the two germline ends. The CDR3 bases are TGCGCCAGCAGCCAAGGGGGGCAGGGACGGGATACGCAGTATTTT. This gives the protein CASSQGGQGRDTQYF.

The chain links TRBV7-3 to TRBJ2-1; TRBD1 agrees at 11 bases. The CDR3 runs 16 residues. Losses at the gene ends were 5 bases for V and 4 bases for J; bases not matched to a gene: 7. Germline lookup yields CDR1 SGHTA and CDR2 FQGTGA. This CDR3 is CASSIDGTGGYNEQFF. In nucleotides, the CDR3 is TGTGCCAGCAGCATTGACGGGACAGGGGGTTACAATGAGCAGTTCTTC. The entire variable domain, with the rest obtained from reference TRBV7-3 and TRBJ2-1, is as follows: GAGVSQTPSNKVTEKGKYVELRCDPISGHTALYWYRQSLGQGPEFLIYFQGTGAADDSGLPNDRFFAVRPEGSVSTLKIQRTERGDSAVYLCASSIDGTGGYNEQFFGPGTRLTVL.

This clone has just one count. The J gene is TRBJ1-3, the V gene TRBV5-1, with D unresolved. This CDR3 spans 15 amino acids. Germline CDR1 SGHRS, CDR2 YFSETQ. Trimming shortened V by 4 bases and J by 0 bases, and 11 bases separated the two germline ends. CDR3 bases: TGCGCCAGCAGCCCCGGACTGAACTCTGGAAACACCATATATTTT. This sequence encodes CASSPGLNSGNTIYF.

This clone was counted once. The chain's CDR3 is CASSQEGPPEDIQYF. The CDR3 DNA is TGCGCCAGCAGCCAGGAGGGACCCCCGGAAGACATTCAGTACTTC. The rearrangement uses TRBV5-1 and TRBJ2-4; maybe TRBD2 (6 bases). The CDR3 length is 15 residues. Germline lookup yields CDR1 SGHRS and CDR2 YFSETQ. Deletions cut 4 bases from V and 8 bases from J, with 19 bases between.

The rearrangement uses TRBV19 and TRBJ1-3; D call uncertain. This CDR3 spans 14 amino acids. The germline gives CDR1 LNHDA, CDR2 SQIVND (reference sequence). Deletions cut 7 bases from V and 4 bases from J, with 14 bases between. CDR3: CASTPVTVGNTIYF. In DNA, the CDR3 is TGTGCCAGTACGCCGGTAACTGTAGGAAACACCATATATTTT.

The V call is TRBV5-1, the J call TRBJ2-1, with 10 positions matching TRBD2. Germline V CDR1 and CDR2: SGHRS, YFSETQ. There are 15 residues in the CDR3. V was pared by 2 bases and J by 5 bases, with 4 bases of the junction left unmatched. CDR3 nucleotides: TGCGCCAGCAGCTTACTAGCGGGGAGGAACAATGAGCAGTTCTTC. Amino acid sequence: CASSLLAGRNNEQFF.

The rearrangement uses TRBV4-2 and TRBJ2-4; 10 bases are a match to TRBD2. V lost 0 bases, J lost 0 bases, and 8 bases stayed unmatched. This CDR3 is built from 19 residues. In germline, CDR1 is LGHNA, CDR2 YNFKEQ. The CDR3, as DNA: TGTGCCAGCAGCCAAGACTTTAGCGGGGGGCCCCGAGCCAAAAACATTCAGTACTTC. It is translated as CASSQDFSGGPRAKNIQYF.

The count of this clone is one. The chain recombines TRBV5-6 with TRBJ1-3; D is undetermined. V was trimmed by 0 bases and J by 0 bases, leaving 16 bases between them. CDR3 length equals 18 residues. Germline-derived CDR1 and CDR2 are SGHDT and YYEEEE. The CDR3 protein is CASSLGLWRSSSGNTIYF. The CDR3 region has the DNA TGTGCCAGCAGCTTGGGACTGTGGCGGTCCTCCTCTGGAAACACCATATATTTT. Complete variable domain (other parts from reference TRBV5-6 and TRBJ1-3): DAGVTQSPTHLIKTRGQQVTLRCSPKSGHDTVSWYQQALGQGPQFIFQYYEEEERQRGNFPDRFSGHQFPNYSSELNVNALLLGDSALYLCASSLGLWRSSSGNTIYFGEGSWLTVV.

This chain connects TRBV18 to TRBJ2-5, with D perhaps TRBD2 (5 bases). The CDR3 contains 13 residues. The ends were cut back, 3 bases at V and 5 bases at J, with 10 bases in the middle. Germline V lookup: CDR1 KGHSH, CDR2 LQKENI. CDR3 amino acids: CASSPAGVETQYF. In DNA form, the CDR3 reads TGTGCCAGCTCACCGGCGGGTGTTGAGACCCAGTACTTC.

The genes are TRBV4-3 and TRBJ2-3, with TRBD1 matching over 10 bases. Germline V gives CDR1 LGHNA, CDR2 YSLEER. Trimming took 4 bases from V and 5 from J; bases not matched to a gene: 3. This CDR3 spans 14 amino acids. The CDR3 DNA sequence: TGCGCCAGCAGCCGGGACAGGGGACGAGATACGCAGTATTTT. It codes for CASSRDRGRDTQYF.

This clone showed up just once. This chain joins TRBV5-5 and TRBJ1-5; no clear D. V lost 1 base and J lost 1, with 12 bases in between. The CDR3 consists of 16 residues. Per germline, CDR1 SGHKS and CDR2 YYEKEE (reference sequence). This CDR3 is CASSLSAGGSNQPQHF. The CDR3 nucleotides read TGTGCCAGCAGCTTGAGTGCCGGCGGGAGCAATCAGCCCCAGCATTTT. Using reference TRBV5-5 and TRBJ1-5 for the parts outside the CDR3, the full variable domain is DAGVTQSPTHLIKTRGQQVTLRCSPISGHKSVSWYQQVLGQGPQFIFQYYEKEERGRGNFPDRFSARQFPNYSSELNVNALLLGDSALYLCASSLSAGGSNQPQHFGDGTRLSIL.